This entry lists 14 T cell receptor beta chains sequenced from one sample in a study of cytomegalovirus exposure and HLA in healthy donors. The PCR used 60 Vbeta and 13 Jbeta primers. Profiled with immunoSEQ multiplex PCR; TCRdb holds only in-frame clones, not every one. Across roughly 190,000 clones, the top ten clones capture approximately 0.8% of the sample. Sequencing was carried out using PBMCs. The receptors come from a woman under 30 in good health and CMV-seropositive.

V is TRBV7-8 and J is TRBJ1-5; 7 bases agree with TRBD1. The J segment lost 6 bases and the V segment lost 6 bases, leaving 14 bases of the junction unmatched. Looked up from germline, CDR1 is SGHVS and CDR2 is FQNEAQ. This CDR3 comprises 16 residues. The CDR3 spells CASSARGGLGGQPQHF. The CDR3, as DNA: TGTGCCAGCAGTGCGAGAGGGGGCCTGGGCGGTCAGCCCCAGCATTTT.

The gene calls are TRBV19 and TRBJ1-6; D is unclear. The germline V gene encodes CDR1 LNHDA and CDR2 SQIVND (reference sequence). The CDR3 is 14 amino acids. The V end was cut by 2 bases, the J end by 8 bases, with 10 bases between. CDR3 loop: CASSIPADYSPLHF. CDR3 coding DNA: TGTGCCAGTAGTATACCCGCGGACTATTCACCCCTCCACTTT.

This chain joins TRBV5-8 and TRBJ1-5, with a possible D match to TRBD1 (6 bases). In germline, CDR1 is SGHTS, CDR2 YDEGEE. This CDR3 has 14 residues. Trimming took off 3 bases at V and 2 bases at J, with 9 bases between the two ends. CDR3 nucleotide sequence: TGTGCCAGCAGCTCCGGACAGCGCAATCAGCCCCAGCATTTT. Amino acid sequence: CASSSGQRNQPQHF.

The rearrangement links TRBV18 to TRBJ2-3; no firm D call. This CDR3 spans 13 amino acids. V was clipped by 0 bases and J by 4 bases, with 5 bases between them. Germline CDR1 and CDR2: KGHSH and LQKENI. The CDR3 DNA reads TGTGCCAGCTCACCACCGAGTGCAGATACGCAGTATTTT. It specifies CASSPPSADTQYF.

This chain links TRBV30 with TRBJ1-4; 7 bases fit TRBD1. V lost 2 bases, J lost 8 bases, and 8 bases stayed unmatched. CDR3 size: 14 residues. Germline assignment: CDR1 GTSNPN and CDR2 SVGIG (reference sequence). The DNA for the CDR3 is TGTGCCTGGAGTTTTAAGGGGGCCGGAGAAAAACTGTTTTTT. The encoded protein is CAWSFKGAGEKLFF.

The chain uses TRBV2 and TRBJ1-4; D is perhaps TRBD1 (5 bases). The CDR3 runs 14 residues. Trimming left V 3 bases short and J 5 bases short, with 10 bases between. The germline CDR1 and CDR2 sequences are SNHLY and FYNNEI. The CDR3 reads CASSDREGNEKLFF. The DNA of the CDR3 is TGTGCCAGCAGTGACAGGGAGGGGAATGAAAAACTGTTTTTT.

J is TRBJ2-7 and V is TRBV19; perhaps TRBD1 as D (5 bases). Germline CDR1 and CDR2: LNHDA and SQIVND (reference sequence). This CDR3 contains 15 residues. V lost 6 bases and J 2 bases, leaving 17 bases between the germline ends. The CDR3 nucleotides read TGTGCCAGTAGCAGATCCTCGACAGACGCCTACGAGCAGTACTTC. Its translation: CASSRSSTDAYEQYF.

The chain couples TRBV27 to TRBJ2-1, with D perhaps matching TRBD1 (6 bases). Germline CDR1 is MNHEY and CDR2 is SMNVEV (reference sequence). This CDR3 comprises 13 residues. The V end was cut by 4 bases, the J end by 9 bases, with 13 bases between. CDR3 residues: CASSSSYRVEQFF. The CDR3 coding sequence is TGTGCCAGCAGTTCGTCATACAGGGTTGAGCAGTTCTTC.

The chain recombines TRBV5-4 with TRBJ2-1; 8 positions match TRBD2. CDR3 length: 15 amino acids. The germline CDR1 and CDR2 sequences are SGHNT and YYREEE (reference sequence). After removal of 3 bases from V and 8 bases from J, the junction contained 10 bases not matched to a gene. The CDR3 DNA reads TGTGCCAGCAGCTCCAGCCTAGCGGGCCTGGATGAGCAGTTCTTC. Protein product: CASSSSLAGLDEQFF.

The rearrangement uses TRBV29-1 and TRBJ1-3, with D unresolved. Germline-derived CDR1 and CDR2 are SQVTM and ANQGSEA. V gave up 5 bases and J gave up 0 bases, with 11 bases separating them. This CDR3 comprises 14 residues. The CDR3 reads CSVFLGGSGNTIYF. CDR3 sequence (DNA): TGCAGCGTTTTTCTGGGAGGCTCTGGAAACACCATATATTTT. Based on the CDR3 plus reference TRBV29-1 and TRBJ1-3, the full variable domain is SAVISQKPSRDICQRGTSLTIQCQVDSQVTMMFWYRQQPGQSLTLIATANQGSEATYESGFVIDKFPISRPNLTFSTLTVSNMSPEDSSIYLCSVFLGGSGNTIYFGEGSWLTVV.

V is TRBV7-9 and J is TRBJ2-1; 12 nucleotides match TRBD2. Germline V gene data show CDR1 as SEHNR and CDR2 as FQNEAQ (reference sequence). With 1 base clipped from V and 1 base from J, the junction kept 5 bases outside the gene matches. The CDR3 runs to 18 residues. In DNA, the CDR3 is TGTGCCAGCAGCTTAGGTAGGACTAGCGGGAAATCCTACAATGAGCAGTTCTTC. It specifies CASSLGRTSGKSYNEQFF.

For this clone: Other nucleotide sequences from this sample produce the same CDR3. V is TRBV7-2 and J is TRBJ2-3; TRBD2 matches 12 bases. V gave up 3 bases and J gave up 1 base; unmatched junction bases: 2. The length of the CDR3 is 16 residues. CDR1 is SGHTA and CDR2 is FQGNSA in the germline V gene. Written as DNA, the CDR3 is TGTGCCAGCAGCTTCCGACTAGCGGGAGGCACAGATACGCAGTATTTT. This translates into CASSFRLAGGTDTQYF. Looking up the rest from reference TRBV7-2 and TRBJ2-3 gives the full variable domain: GAGVSQSPSNKVTEKGKDVELRCDPISGHTALYWYRQSLGQGLEFLIYFQGNSAPDKSGLPSDRFSAERTGGSVSTLTIQRTQQEDSAVYLCASSFRLAGGTDTQYFGPGTRLTVL.

This rearrangement joins TRBV25-1 to TRBJ1-2; D is undetermined. The CDR3 is 17 residues long. Germline CDR1 and CDR2: MGHDK and SYGVNS. V lost 1 base to trimming and J lost 6 bases, with 21 bases between them. For the CDR3, the DNA is TGTGCCAGCAGTGAATTAGGTGGTCGGGGTTTTCGGGATGGCTACACCTTC. Translating it yields CASSELGGRGFRDGYTF.

The chain couples TRBV2 to TRBJ1-5; D is unresolved. The CDR3 covers 14 residues. The V end lost 5 bases, the J end lost 3 bases, and 11 bases lay between the germline ends. From germline, CDR1 is SNHLY and CDR2 FYNNEI. CDR3 region: CASSMTSNNQPQHF. As DNA, the CDR3 is TGTGCCAGCAGTATGACAAGCAACAATCAGCCCCAGCATTTT.